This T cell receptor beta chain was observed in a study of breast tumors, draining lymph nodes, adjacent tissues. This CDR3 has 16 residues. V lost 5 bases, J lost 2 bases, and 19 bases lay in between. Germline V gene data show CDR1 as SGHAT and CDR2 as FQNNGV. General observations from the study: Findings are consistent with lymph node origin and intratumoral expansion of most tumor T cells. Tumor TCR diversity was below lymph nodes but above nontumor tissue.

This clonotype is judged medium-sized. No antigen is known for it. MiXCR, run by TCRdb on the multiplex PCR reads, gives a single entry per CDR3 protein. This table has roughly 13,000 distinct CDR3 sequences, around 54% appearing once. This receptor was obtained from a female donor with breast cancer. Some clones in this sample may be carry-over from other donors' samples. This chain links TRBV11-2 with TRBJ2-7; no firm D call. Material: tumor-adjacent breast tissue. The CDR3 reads CASSTMPVPGAYEQYF. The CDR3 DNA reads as TGTGCCAGCAGCACGATGCCAGTGCCCGGCGCCTACGAGCAGTACTTC.